This TCR beta chain was profiled in a study of T cells in Graves' hyperthyroidism and ophthalmopathy. This clonotype was seen ten or more times. Using RNA transcripts as the source, TCR beta CDR3 regions were amplified. The HTBI primer set drove a first-round RT-PCR of the TCR CDR3. One entry per CDR3 protein, called by TCRdb with MiXCR from the multiplex PCR reads. The table lists hundreds of thousands of distinct CDR3 sequences, more than 15% of them singletons. V gave up 6 bases and J gave up 7 bases; unmatched junction bases: 9. The CDR3 contains 15 residues. Germline V gene data show CDR1 as MNHNS and CDR2 as SASEGT.

The rearrangement uses TRBV6-1 and TRBJ2-1; 10 nucleotides align to TRBD2. The source material was blood. The TCR sequence derives from a middle-aged woman with Graves' ophthalmopathy. CDR3 DNA sequence: TGTGCCAGCAGCCTGGCTAGCGGGAGTTCAAATGAGCAGTTCTTC. This encodes CASSLASGSSNEQFF.